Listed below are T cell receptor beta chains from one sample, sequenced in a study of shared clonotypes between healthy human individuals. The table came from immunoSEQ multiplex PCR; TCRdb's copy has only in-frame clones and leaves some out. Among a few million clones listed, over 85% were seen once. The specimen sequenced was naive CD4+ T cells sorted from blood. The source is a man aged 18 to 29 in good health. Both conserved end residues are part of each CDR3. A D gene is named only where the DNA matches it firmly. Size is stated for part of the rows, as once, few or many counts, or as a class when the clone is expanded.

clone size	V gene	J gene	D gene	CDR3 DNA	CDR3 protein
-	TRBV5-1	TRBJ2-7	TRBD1	TGCGCCAGCAGCCGGGACAGTACCAGCTCCTACGAGCAGTACTTC	CASSRDSTSSYEQYF
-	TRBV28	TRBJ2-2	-	TGTGCCAGCAAGGTCGCGAACACCGGGGAGCTGTTTTTT	CASKVANTGELFF
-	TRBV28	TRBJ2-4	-	TGTGCCAGCAGTTTGACAATGAAAAACATTCAGTACTTC	CASSLTMKNIQYF
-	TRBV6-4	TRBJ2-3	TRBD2	TGTGCCAGCAGTCTACTAGCGGGAGGGACAGATACGCAGTATTTT	CASSLLAGGTDTQYF
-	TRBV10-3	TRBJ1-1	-	TGTGCCATCAGTGACGGAGGACACGGGACTGAAGCTTTCTTT	CAISDGGHGTEAFF
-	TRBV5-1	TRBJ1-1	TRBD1	TGCGCCAGCAAGGGTCCGCAGGGGGCTGGGACTGAAGCTTTCTTT	CASKGPQGAGTEAFF
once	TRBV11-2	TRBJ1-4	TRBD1	TGTGCCACCGGATTGGACAGGGGTAATGAAAAACTGTTTTTT	CATGLDRGNEKLFF
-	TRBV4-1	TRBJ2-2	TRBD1	TGCGCCAGCAGCCAGGCAACGGGACAGGGGGCGACCGGGGAGCTGTTTTTT	CASSQATGQGATGELFF
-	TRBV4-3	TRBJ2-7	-	TGCGCCAGCAGCTACCTGAGGACCTACGAGCAGTACTTC	CASSYLRTYEQYF
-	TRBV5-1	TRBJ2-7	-	TGCGCCAGCTCATTGGGGGAATACGAGCAGTACTTC	CASSLGEYEQYF
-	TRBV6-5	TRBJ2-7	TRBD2	TGTGCCAGCAGTTATTCGACTAGCCAGTACGAGCAGTACTTC	CASSYSTSQYEQYF
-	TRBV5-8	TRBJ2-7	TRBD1	TGTGCCAGCAGCCATGACAGGGGGATCTACGAGCAGTACTTC	CASSHDRGIYEQYF
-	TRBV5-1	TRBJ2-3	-	TGCGCCAGCAGCTTGGTGGCAGGCCTGAGCACAGATACGCAGTATTTT	CASSLVAGLSTDTQYF
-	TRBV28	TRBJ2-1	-	TGTGCCAGCAGTCCCCACTACGCAGGCGAGCAGTTCTTC	CASSPHYAGEQFF
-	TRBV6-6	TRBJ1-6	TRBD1	TGTGCCAGCGGTGGGACAGGGGGATCCGGTAATTCACCCCTCCACTTT	CASGGTGGSGNSPLHF
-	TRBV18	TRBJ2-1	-	TGTGCCAGCTCACCCTCCGGGACCCCCAGCTTCAATGAGCAGTTCTTC	CASSPSGTPSFNEQFF